This T cell receptor beta chain appears in the sequencing data of a study of shared clonotypes between healthy human individuals. Original data processing: ImmunoSEQ output held junction-only sequences without quality scores, so filtering differed. The method was immunoSEQ multiplex PCR; TCRdb's version includes in-frame clones alone and lacks a portion of them. Clone size and the V and J calls come from that table; the DNA yielded D and trimming. Among about 2.2 million clones listed, about 93% were seen once. V was pared by 5 bases and J by 5 bases, with 18 bases between. Germline CDR1 is LNHDA and CDR2 is SQIVND (reference sequence). The CDR3 is made up of 15 amino acids. CD8 cells classed as naive were CD45RO-negative and positively selected for CCR7, excluding terminally differentiated effector memory CD45RA+ cells.

The clonotype was recovered from a young man in good health. Some clones in this sample may be carry-over from other donors' samples. Input material: naive CD8+ T cells from PBMCs. This sequence joins TRBV19 and TRBJ2-5, with D perhaps being TRBD1 or TRBD2 (7 bases each). CDR3 coding DNA: TGTGCCAGTAGTGTCGACAGGGAGGGCCGGGAGACCCAGTACTTC. Amino acid sequence: CASSVDREGRETQYF. Filled out from reference TRBV19 and TRBJ2-5, the complete variable domain reads DGGITQSPKYLFRKEGQNVTLSCEQNLNHDAMYWYRQDPGQGLRLIYYSQIVNDFQKGDIAEGYSVSREKKESFPLTVTSAQKNPTAFYLCASSVDREGRETQYFGPGTRLLVL.